This entry describes one T cell receptor (beta chain). These data come from a study of blood T cell repertoires in COVID-19. Symptom resolution, clearance, or two negative PCRs marked the recovered donors of Cohort 3. Sequenced by immunoSEQ multiplex PCR; TCRdb stores in-frame clones only, minus some. The repertoire holds hundreds of thousands of clones, with 80% to 90% as singletons. The V end lost 7 bases, the J end lost 2 bases, and 16 bases lay between the germline ends. The CDR3 is made up of 15 amino acids. Looked up from germline, CDR1 is WNHNN and CDR2 is SYGVQD (reference sequence). Source material: PBMCs or T cells enriched from blood (not recorded which). This sequence joins TRBV10-1 and TRBJ2-3; maybe TRBD2 (6 bases). The receptor was derived from a woman aged 18-35 years who had recovered from COVID-19. The CDR3 loop reads CASTLGGAFTDTQYF. CDR3 in DNA: TGCGCCAGCACCCTGGGCGGGGCTTTCACAGATACGCAGTATTTT.